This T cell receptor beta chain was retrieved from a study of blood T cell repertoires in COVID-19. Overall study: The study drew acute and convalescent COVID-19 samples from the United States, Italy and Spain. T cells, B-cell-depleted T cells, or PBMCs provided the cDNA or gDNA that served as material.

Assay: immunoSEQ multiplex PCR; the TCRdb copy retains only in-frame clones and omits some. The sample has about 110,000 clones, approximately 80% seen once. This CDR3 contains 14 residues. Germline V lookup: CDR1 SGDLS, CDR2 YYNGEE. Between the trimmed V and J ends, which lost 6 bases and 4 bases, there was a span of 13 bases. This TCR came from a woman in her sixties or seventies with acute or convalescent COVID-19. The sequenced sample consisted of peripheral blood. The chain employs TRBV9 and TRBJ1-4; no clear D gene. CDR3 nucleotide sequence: TGTGCCAGCACCTCTCACCCGGGTAATGAAAAACTGTTTTTT. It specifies CASTSHPGNEKLFF. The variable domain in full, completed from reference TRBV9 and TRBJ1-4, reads DSGVTQTPKHLITATGQRVTLRCSPRSGDLSVYWYQQSLDQGLQFLIQYYNGEERAKGNILERFSAQQFPDLHSELNLSSLELGDSALYFCASTSHPGNEKLFFGSGTQLSVL.